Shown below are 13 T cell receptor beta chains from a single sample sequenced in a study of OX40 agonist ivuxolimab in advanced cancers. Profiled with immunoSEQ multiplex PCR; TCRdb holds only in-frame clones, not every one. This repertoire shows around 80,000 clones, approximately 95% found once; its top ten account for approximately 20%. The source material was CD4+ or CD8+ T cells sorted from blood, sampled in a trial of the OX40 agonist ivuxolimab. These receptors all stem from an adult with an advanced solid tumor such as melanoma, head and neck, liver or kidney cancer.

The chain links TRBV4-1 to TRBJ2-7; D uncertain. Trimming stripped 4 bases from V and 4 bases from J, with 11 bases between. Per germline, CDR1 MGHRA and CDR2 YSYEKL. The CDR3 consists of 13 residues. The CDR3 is CASSPRLGYEQYF. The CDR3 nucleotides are TGCGCCAGCAGCCCTCGATTGGGGTACGAGCAGTACTTC.

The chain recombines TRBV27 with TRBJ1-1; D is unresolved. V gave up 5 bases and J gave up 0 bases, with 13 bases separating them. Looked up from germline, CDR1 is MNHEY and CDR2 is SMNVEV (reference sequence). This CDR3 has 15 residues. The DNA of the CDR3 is TGTGCCAGCAGTCCCTTTGTTGGGGTGAACACTGAAGCTTTCTTT. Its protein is CASSPFVGVNTEAFF.

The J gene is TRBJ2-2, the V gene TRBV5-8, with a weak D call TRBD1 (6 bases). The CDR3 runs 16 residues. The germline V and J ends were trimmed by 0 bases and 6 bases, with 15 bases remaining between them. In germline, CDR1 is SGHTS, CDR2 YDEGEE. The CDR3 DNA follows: TGTGCCAGCAGCTTGGGGCCCCAGGGGTCGGCCGGGGAGCTGTTTTTT. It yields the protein CASSLGPQGSAGELFF.

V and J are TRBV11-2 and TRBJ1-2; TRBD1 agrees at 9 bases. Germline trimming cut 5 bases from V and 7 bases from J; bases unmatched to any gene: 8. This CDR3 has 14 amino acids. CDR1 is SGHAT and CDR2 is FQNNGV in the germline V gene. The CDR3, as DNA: TGTGCCAGCAGCCCGGGACAGGGCCTCGTTGGCTACACCTTC. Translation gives CASSPGQGLVGYTF.

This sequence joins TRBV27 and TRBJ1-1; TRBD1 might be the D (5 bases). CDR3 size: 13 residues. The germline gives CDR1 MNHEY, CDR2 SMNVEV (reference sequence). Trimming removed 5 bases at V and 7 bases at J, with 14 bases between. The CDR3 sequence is CASSPRDAHEAFF. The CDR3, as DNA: TGTGCCAGCAGTCCCCGGGACGCTCATGAAGCTTTCTTT.

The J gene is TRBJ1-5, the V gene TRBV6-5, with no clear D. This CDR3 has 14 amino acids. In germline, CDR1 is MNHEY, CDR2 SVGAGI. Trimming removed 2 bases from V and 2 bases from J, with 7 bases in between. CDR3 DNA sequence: TGTGCCAGCAGTTACGGGGTCGGCAATCAGCCCCAGCATTTT. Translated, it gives CASSYGVGNQPQHF.

In DNA form, the CDR3 reads TGTGCCAGCAGCCCCGGGGGGTACTCCCCCCTCGCTAAGCATTACAATGAGCAGTTCTTC. This encodes CASSPGGYSPLAKHYNEQFF. The genes are TRBV7-6 and TRBJ2-1; 7 bases line up with TRBD2. With 5 bases clipped from V and 4 bases from J, the junction kept 23 bases outside the gene matches. Germline V lookup: CDR1 SGHVS, CDR2 FNYEAQ. The CDR3 contains 20 residues.

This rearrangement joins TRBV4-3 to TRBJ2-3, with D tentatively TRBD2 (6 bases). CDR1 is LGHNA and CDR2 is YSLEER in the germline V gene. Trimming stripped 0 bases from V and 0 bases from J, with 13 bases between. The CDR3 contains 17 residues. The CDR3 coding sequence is TGCGCCAGCAGCCAAGACGGGAGTGGAACTAGCACAGATACGCAGTATTTT. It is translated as CASSQDGSGTSTDTQYF.

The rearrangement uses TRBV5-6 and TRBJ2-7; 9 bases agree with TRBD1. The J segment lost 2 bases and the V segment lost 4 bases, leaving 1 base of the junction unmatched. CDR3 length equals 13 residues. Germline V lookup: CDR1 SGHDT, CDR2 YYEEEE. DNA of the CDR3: TGTGCCAGCAGCGGGGACAGGGCCTACGAGCAGTACTTC. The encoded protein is CASSGDRAYEQYF.

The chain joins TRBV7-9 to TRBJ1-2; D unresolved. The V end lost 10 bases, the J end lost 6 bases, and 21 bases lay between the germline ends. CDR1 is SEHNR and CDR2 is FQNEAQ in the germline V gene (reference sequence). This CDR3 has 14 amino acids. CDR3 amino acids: CATHLRADLNGYTF. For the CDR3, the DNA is TGTGCCACCCACCTAAGGGCGGATCTAAATGGCTACACCTTC.

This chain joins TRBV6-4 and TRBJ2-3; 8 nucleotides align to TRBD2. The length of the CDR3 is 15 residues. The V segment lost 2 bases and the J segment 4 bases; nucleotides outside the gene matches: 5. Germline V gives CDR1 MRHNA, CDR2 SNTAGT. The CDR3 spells CASSDTAGAADTQYF. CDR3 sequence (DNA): TGTGCCAGCAGTGACACAGCGGGGGCTGCAGATACGCAGTATTTT.

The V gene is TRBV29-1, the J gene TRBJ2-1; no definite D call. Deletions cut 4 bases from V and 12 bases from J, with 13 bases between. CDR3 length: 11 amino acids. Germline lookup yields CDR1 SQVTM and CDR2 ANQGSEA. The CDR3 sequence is CSVGSMDGQFF. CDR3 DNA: TGCAGCGTTGGCTCGATGGATGGGCAGTTCTTC.

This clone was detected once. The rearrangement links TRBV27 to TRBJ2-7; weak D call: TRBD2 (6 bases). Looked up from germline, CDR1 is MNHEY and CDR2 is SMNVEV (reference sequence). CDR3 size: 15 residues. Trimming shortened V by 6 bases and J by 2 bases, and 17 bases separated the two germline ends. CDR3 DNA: TGTGCCAGCAGCCTAACCAGCGGGTATCCCTACGAGCAGTACTTC. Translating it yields CASSLTSGYPYEQYF.